Following are 18 T cell receptor beta chains from one sample sequenced in a study of PD-1 blockade in mismatch repair-deficient tumors. TCRdb's table, derived via immunoSEQ multiplex PCR, lists solely in-frame clones and lacks some. The sample shows 35,000 to 45,000 clones, approximately 81% of them seen only once. The input for sequencing was peripheral blood, taken roughly 76 weeks after starting pembrolizumab. Receptors originate from an adult with mismatch repair-deficient cancer.

V is TRBV2 and J is TRBJ2-2; D is uncertain. Germline V gene data show CDR1 as SNHLY and CDR2 as FYNNEI. This CDR3 comprises 16 residues. V lost 5 bases, J lost 4 bases, and 17 bases lay in between. The CDR3, as DNA: TGTGCCAGCAGTCTACGGACCAGATTGGGCACCGGGGAGCTGTTTTTT. Protein product: CASSLRTRLGTGELFF.

This rearrangement joins TRBV11-2 to TRBJ1-2; D is uncertain. This CDR3 region has 17 residues. Trimming pared 4 bases from V and 0 bases from J, leaving 18 bases between. Per the germline V gene, CDR1 is SGHAT and CDR2 is FQNNGV. CDR3: CASSSRVPASTNYGYTF. CDR3 coding DNA: TGTGCCAGCAGCTCACGGGTCCCCGCATCTACTAACTATGGCTACACCTTC.

The chain recombines TRBV11-2 with TRBJ1-1, with a weak D call TRBD1 (5 bases). Germline V gene sequence: CDR1 SGHAT, CDR2 FQNNGV. Trimming left V 0 bases short and J 7 bases short, with 9 bases between. The CDR3 contains 13 residues. The CDR3 protein is CASSLDRANEAFF. The CDR3, as DNA: TGTGCCAGCAGCTTAGACAGGGCCAATGAAGCTTTCTTT.

Here the CDR3 DNA reads TGTGCCAGCAGTGAAGCTCCGGGCGGGGGCGCAATAGGAGGGCAGTTCTTC. Translating gives CASSEAPGGGAIGGQFF. The chain carries TRBV6-1 and TRBJ2-1; D perhaps matches TRBD2 (7 bases). The CDR3 is made up of 17 amino acids. The germline V and J ends were trimmed by 0 bases and 12 bases, with 24 bases remaining between them. CDR1 and CDR2 (germline): MNHNS, SASEGT.

This chain joins TRBV18 and TRBJ1-2; 9 nucleotides line up with TRBD1. This CDR3 contains 13 residues. The junction had 4 bases not matched to a gene; V was cut back by 3 bases and J by 8 bases. CDR1 and CDR2 from the germline V gene are KGHSH and LQKENI. This chain's CDR3 is CASSPRTGEGYTF. The CDR3 DNA sequence: TGTGCCAGCTCACCTCGGACAGGGGAGGGCTACACCTTC.

This chain joins TRBV2 and TRBJ1-5; TRBD1 might be the D (5 bases). Germline CDR1 is SNHLY and CDR2 is FYNNEI. The CDR3 is made up of 14 amino acids. Deletions cut 8 bases from V and 4 bases from J, with 15 bases between. The CDR3 DNA follows: TGTGCCAGCGGCATGGAGGGGCGAAATCAGCCCCAGCATTTT. It translates to CASGMEGRNQPQHF. Combining the CDR3 with reference TRBV2 and TRBJ1-5 gives the whole variable domain EPEVTQTPSHQVTQMGQEVILRCVPISNHLYFYWYRQILGQKVEFLVSFYNNEISEKSEIFDDQFSVERPDGSNFTLKIRSTKLEDSAMYFCASGMEGRNQPQHFGDGTRLSIL.

The V and J genes are TRBV6-5 and TRBJ2-7; D is undetermined. This CDR3 is built from 11 residues. Germline values: CDR1 MNHEY, CDR2 SVGAGI. V shed 7 bases and J shed 1 base, with 5 bases lying between them. The CDR3 region has the DNA TGTGCCAGCACGGGTTCCTACGAGCAGTACTTC. As protein: CASTGSYEQYF.

The CDR3 DNA is TGTGCCAGCGGTTTAATGGGTGGGACTAACTACGAGCAGTACTTC. Residues: CASGLMGGTNYEQYF. This chain connects TRBV11-2 to TRBJ2-7; TRBD2 matches at 7 bases. The CDR3 loop spans 15 amino acids. J was trimmed by 3 bases and V by 8 bases; bases with no gene match: 13. The V gene's germline CDR1 is SGHAT and CDR2 FQNNGV.

The V call is TRBV23-1, the J call TRBJ1-2; D might be TRBD1 (5 bases). TRBV23-1 belongs to the ORF category, with a function that is uncertain. The CDR3 runs to 14 residues. V was trimmed by 2 bases and J by 8 bases, leaving 15 bases between them. CDR3 DNA sequence: TGCGCCAGCAGTCAACTTCGCAGGGTTTGCGGCTACACCTTC. Translated, it gives CASSQLRRVCGYTF.

The chain combines TRBV9 with TRBJ2-1; TRBD2 is a possible D gene (6 bases). The germline gives CDR1 SGDLS, CDR2 YYNGEE. V was cut by 4 bases and J by 6 bases, with 14 bases left in between. This CDR3 is 14 amino acids long. The CDR3 reads CASSPLGLRNEQFF. Here the CDR3 DNA reads TGTGCCAGCAGCCCCCTGGGACTCCGCAATGAGCAGTTCTTC.

The V and J genes are TRBV2 and TRBJ2-1; 9 positions agree with TRBD2. V shed 1 base and J 8 bases; nucleotides not matched to a gene: 6. CDR3 length equals 15 residues. Germline CDR1 and CDR2: SNHLY and FYNNEI. CDR3 loop: CASSEGASGDDEQFF. The CDR3, as DNA: TGTGCCAGCAGTGAAGGGGCTAGCGGGGATGATGAGCAGTTCTTC.

The rearrangement uses TRBV7-9 and TRBJ2-1; 7 nucleotides line up with TRBD2. CDR1 is SEHNR and CDR2 is FQNEAQ in the germline V gene (reference sequence). The CDR3 is 16 amino acids. Trimming took 5 bases from V and 5 from J; bases not matched to a gene: 12. The CDR3 coding sequence is TGTGCCAGCAGCCCCTCTGAGGGGAGGGCCGACAATGAGCAGTTCTTC. It codes for CASSPSEGRADNEQFF.

The V and J genes are TRBV30 and TRBJ1-4; no reliable D call. The CDR3 sequence is 13 residues long. Germline V gene data show CDR1 as GTSNPN and CDR2 as SVGIG (reference sequence). Trimming removed 3 bases from V and 7 bases from J, with 12 bases in between. The CDR3 DNA reads TGTGCCTGGAGGCACGGGGTGTCTGAAAAACTGTTTTTT. Its protein is CAWRHGVSEKLFF.

The chain couples TRBV19 to TRBJ1-2, with TRBD1 identical over 7 bases. V shed 4 bases and J 1 base; nucleotides not matched to a gene: 3. There are 14 residues in the CDR3. Germline CDR1 is LNHDA and CDR2 is SQIVND (reference sequence). CDR3 sequence (DNA): TGTGCCAGTAGTACTAACAGGGGTAACTATGGCTACACCTTC. Its translation: CASSTNRGNYGYTF.

The CDR3 region has the DNA TGTGCCAGCAGCTTAGAGTTAGTAAATTACAGGGTTAACTCCTACGAGCAGTACTTC. Protein: CASSLELVNYRVNSYEQYF. The gene calls are TRBV7-8 and TRBJ2-7, with a possible D match to TRBD1 (6 bases). Germline V CDR1 and CDR2: SGHVS, FQNEAQ. V gave up 1 base and J gave up 0 bases, with 22 bases separating them. The CDR3 is made up of 19 amino acids.

The chain combines TRBV27 with TRBJ2-3; D possibly corresponds to TRBD1 (5 bases). Germline V gives CDR1 MNHEY, CDR2 SMNVEV (reference sequence). The CDR3 sequence is 14 residues long. V lost 4 bases and J lost 0, with 8 bases in between. In nucleotides, the CDR3 is TGTGCCAGCAGTTGGGGCAGTAGCACAGATACGCAGTATTTT. Protein product: CASSWGSSTDTQYF.

The chain couples TRBV6-6 to TRBJ2-7; 8 bases line up with TRBD1. V trimming: 5 bases; J trimming: 7 bases; junction bases outside the gene matches: 13. The germline V gene encodes CDR1 MNHNY and CDR2 SVGAGI (reference sequence). The CDR3 runs 15 residues. The CDR3 nucleotides are TGTGCCAGCAGTGCGGACAGGGAGGTCGGGGGAGAGCAGTACTTC. Its protein product is CASSADREVGGEQYF.

The chain is built from TRBV19 and TRBJ2-5; 11 bases are a match to TRBD2. The CDR3 contains 16 residues. CDR1 and CDR2 from the germline V gene are LNHDA and SQIVND (reference sequence). V shed 6 bases, J shed 5 bases, and the junction held 11 bases outside the gene matches. CDR3 sequence (DNA): TGTGCCAGTAGACCGACACTAGCGGGAGATGGGGAGACCCAGTACTTC. Its translation is CASRPTLAGDGETQYF.